Each of the 28 T cell receptor beta chains below was sequenced from the same sample in a study of neoadjuvant anti-PD-1 for oral cavity cancer. Libraries were prepared by immunoSEQ multiplex PCR; TCRdb keeps only in-frame clonotypes and omits some of them. Of 15,000 or so clones in the sample, roughly 62% were seen once. Sequencing used PBMCs, obtained before nivolumab (anti-PD-1) treatment. All receptors derive from a person aged 40 to 85 with oral cavity squamous cell carcinoma.

This sequence joins TRBV30 and TRBJ2-1, with 16 bases lining up with TRBD2. The CDR3 is 18 residues long. The V and J ends lost 5 bases and 0 bases, in that order; junction bases with no gene match: 7. Germline V CDR1 and CDR2: GTSNPN, SVGIG (reference sequence). As DNA, the CDR3 is TGTGCCTGGTTCGGGACTAGCGGGAGGGCAAGCTCCTACAATGAGCAGTTCTTC. Protein: CAWFGTSGRASSYNEQFF.

Only a few counts were recorded for this clone. The J gene is TRBJ1-2, the V gene TRBV28; tentatively, D is TRBD1 (5 bases). Germline V gene lookup returns CDR1 MDHEN and CDR2 SYDVKM. V shed 8 bases and J shed 2 bases, with 6 bases lying between them. The CDR3 is 11 residues long. CDR3 in DNA: TGTGCCAGCGGGGGGAACTATGGCTACACCTTC. Encoded protein: CASGGNYGYTF.

The J gene is TRBJ2-3, the V gene TRBV29-1; the match to TRBD2 covers 12 bases. CDR1 is SQVTM and CDR2 is ANQGSEA in the germline V gene. V was clipped by 7 bases and J by 3 bases; unmatched bases: 5. The CDR3 runs to 14 residues. CDR3 DNA sequence: TGCAGCGCCCGACTAGCGGGAGTTACAGATACGCAGTATTTT. This translates into CSARLAGVTDTQYF.

The rearrangement joins TRBV7-8 to TRBJ1-1; weak D call: TRBD1 (5 bases). This CDR3 is 13 amino acids long. Per germline, CDR1 SGHVS and CDR2 FQNEAQ. V was clipped by 0 bases and J by 7 bases, with 9 bases between them. The CDR3 region has the DNA TGTGCCAGCAGCTTAGCCGGGACCGATGAAGCTTTCTTT. It is translated as CASSLAGTDEAFF. Filled out from reference TRBV7-8 and TRBJ1-1, the complete variable domain reads GAGVSQSPRYKVAKRGQDVALRCDPISGHVSLFWYQQALGQGPEFLTYFQNEAQLDKSGLPSDRFFAERPEGSVSTLKIQRTQQEDSAVYLCASSLAGTDEAFFGQGTRLTVV.

This chain joins TRBV5-6 and TRBJ1-1; possibly TRBD1 for D (5 bases). The CDR3 has 13 amino acids. Germline V gives CDR1 SGHDT, CDR2 YYEEEE. With 3 bases removed from V and 6 bases from J, the gap between germline ends came to 12 bases. CDR3 sequence reads: CASSSLDTAEAFF. The DNA of the CDR3 is TGTGCCAGCAGCTCGCTGGACACCGCTGAAGCTTTCTTT.

This chain uses TRBV2 with TRBJ2-7; D is possibly TRBD1 or TRBD2 (6 bases each). The CDR3 runs to 14 residues. Deletions cut 5 bases from V and 2 bases from J, with 13 bases between. The germline gives CDR1 SNHLY, CDR2 FYNNEI. The CDR3 spells CASSTRGEAYEQYF. The DNA of the CDR3 is TGTGCCAGCAGTACGAGGGGGGAGGCCTACGAGCAGTACTTC.

The rearrangement joins TRBV2 to TRBJ2-5; D perhaps matches TRBD2 (6 bases). The CDR3 consists of 11 residues. Per germline, CDR1 SNHLY and CDR2 FYNNEI. The CDR3 DNA is TGTGCGGCGGGGATCCAAGAGACCCAGTACTTC. It codes for CAAGIQETQYF.

This CDR3 reads CAMRPSSYEQYF. The CDR3 coding sequence is TGTGCTATGAGGCCGAGCTCCTACGAGCAGTACTTC. The chain joins TRBV2 to TRBJ2-7, with D unresolved. From germline, CDR1 is SNHLY and CDR2 FYNNEI. There are 12 residues in the CDR3.

This sequence joins TRBV11-3 and TRBJ2-1, with 7 bases identical to TRBD2. V shed 5 bases and J 0 bases; nucleotides not matched to a gene: 4. The CDR3 length is 15 residues. Germline-derived CDR1 and CDR2 are SGHNT and YENEEA. The chain's CDR3 is CASSPVAGSYNEQFF. The CDR3, as DNA: TGTGCCAGCAGCCCCGTAGCGGGCTCCTACAATGAGCAGTTCTTC.

This chain joins TRBV9 and TRBJ2-7; 10 bases line up with TRBD1. The germline V gene has CDR1 SGDLS and CDR2 YYNGEE. The CDR3 totals 15 residues. V shed 0 bases and J 5 bases; nucleotides not matched to a gene: 5. In DNA, the CDR3 is TGTGCCAGCAGCGTAGTCGGGGACAGGGGAAACGAGCAGTACTTC. Protein: CASSVVGDRGNEQYF. Full variable domain (remainder filled in from reference TRBV9 and TRBJ2-7): DSGVTQTPKHLITATGQRVTLRCSPRSGDLSVYWYQQSLDQGLQFLIQYYNGEERAKGNILERFSAQQFPDLHSELNLSSLELGDSALYFCASSVVGDRGNEQYFGPGTRLTVT.

The chain combines TRBV30 with TRBJ1-1, with D uncertain. Germline V gene data show CDR1 as GTSNPN and CDR2 as SVGIG (reference sequence). The CDR3 spans 13 residues. V was cut by 4 bases and J by 3 bases, with 12 bases left in between. CDR3 amino acids: CAWNFVPDTEAFF. As DNA, the CDR3 is TGTGCCTGGAATTTCGTTCCGGACACTGAAGCTTTCTTT.

The table lists this clone with a count of one. V usage is TRBV11-2 and J usage is TRBJ1-3, with unresolved D. Looked up from germline, CDR1 is SGHAT and CDR2 is FQNNGV. Trimming removed 6 bases at V and 4 bases at J, with 4 bases between. The CDR3 loop spans 11 amino acids. CDR3 protein: CASRPGNTIYF. The CDR3 DNA is TGTGCCAGCAGACCCGGAAACACCATATATTTT.

The rearrangement links TRBV30 to TRBJ2-7, with D possibly TRBD1 on 6 matching bases. The CDR3 contains 13 residues. V dropped 2 bases and J dropped 6 bases, with 14 bases sitting between them. The germline V gene has CDR1 GTSNPN and CDR2 SVGIG (reference sequence). CDR3 protein: CAWSWPGVSEQYF. The CDR3 nucleotides read TGTGCCTGGAGTTGGCCAGGGGTCAGCGAGCAGTACTTC.

The sample holds a few counts of this clone. The genes are TRBV7-9 and TRBJ1-1; TRBD1 might be the D (6 bases). The germline V gene encodes CDR1 SEHNR and CDR2 FQNEAQ (reference sequence). Trimming removed 0 bases from V and 4 bases from J, with 12 bases in between. The CDR3 covers 15 residues. CDR3: CASSLARAGATEAFF. CDR3 in DNA: TGTGCCAGCAGCTTAGCGCGAGCAGGGGCCACTGAAGCTTTCTTT.

This sequence joins TRBV2 and TRBJ2-1; D is unclear. CDR1 is SNHLY and CDR2 is FYNNEI in the germline V gene. With 2 bases removed from V and 15 bases from J, the gap between germline ends came to 11 bases. This CDR3 is built from 11 residues. CDR3 nucleotides: TGTGCCAGCAGTGAACAGGCCGCGCCGTTCTTC. Encoded protein: CASSEQAAPFF.

This clone was picked up one time. The chain carries TRBV4-1 and TRBJ2-5; 14 positions agree with TRBD2. The germline CDR1 and CDR2 sequences are MGHRA and YSYEKL. The junction had 13 bases not matched to a gene; V was cut back by 0 bases and J by 4 bases. The CDR3 extends over 20 amino acids. Here the CDR3 reads CASSQDPGTSGRGGRETQYF. Written as DNA, the CDR3 is TGCGCCAGCAGCCAAGATCCCGGGACTAGCGGGAGAGGAGGGCGAGAGACCCAGTACTTC.

This chain connects TRBV11-2 to TRBJ2-2; 8 bases map to TRBD1. The ends lost 5 bases at V and 5 bases at J; junction bases unmatched: 7. The CDR3 runs 15 residues. Germline V gene sequence: CDR1 SGHAT, CDR2 FQNNGV. CDR3 residues: CASSADRGLTGELFF. The CDR3 DNA follows: TGTGCCAGCAGCGCAGACAGGGGCTTGACCGGGGAGCTGTTTTTT.

This chain uses TRBV5-1 with TRBJ2-3; tentatively, D is TRBD1 or TRBD2 (5 bases each). CDR1 and CDR2 from the germline V gene are SGHRS and YFSETQ. V lost 0 bases, J lost 1 base, and 9 bases lay in between. The CDR3 totals 15 residues. Here the CDR3 reads CASSLGGVGTDTQYF. CDR3 nucleotide sequence: TGCGCCAGCAGCTTGGGAGGGGTCGGCACAGATACGCAGTATTTT. The full variable domain, with the rest looked up from reference TRBV5-1 and TRBJ2-3, is KAGVTQTPRYLIKTRGQQVTLSCSPISGHRSVSWYQQTPGQGLQFLFEYFSETQRNKGNFPGRFSGRQFSNSRSEMNVSTLELGDSALYLCASSLGGVGTDTQYFGPGTRLTVL.

CDR3 in amino acids: CASRGDGSSYEQYF. The CDR3 DNA sequence: TGTGCCAGCAGGGGGGACGGGAGCTCCTACGAGCAGTACTTC. The chain is built from TRBV2 and TRBJ2-7, with D maybe TRBD2 (6 bases). Trimming removed 6 bases from V and 0 bases from J, with 12 bases in between. The CDR3 covers 14 residues. Germline-derived CDR1 and CDR2 are SNHLY and FYNNEI.

The CDR3 spells CAWSISGTGGPLRQFF. The DNA of the CDR3 is TGTGCCTGGAGCATCTCCGGGACAGGGGGCCCCCTCAGGCAGTTCTTC. This chain links TRBV30 with TRBJ2-1; 12 nucleotides align to TRBD1. The CDR3 covers 16 residues. Per the germline V gene, CDR1 is GTSNPN and CDR2 is SVGIG (reference sequence). Germline trimming cut 3 bases from V and 12 bases from J; bases unmatched to any gene: 15.

The genes are TRBV5-8 and TRBJ2-7; no definite D call. Germline CDR1 reads SGHTS; CDR2 reads YDEGEE. CDR3 length: 16 amino acids. The V and J ends lost 1 base and 0 bases respectively, with 14 bases between them. The CDR3 reads CASSLSWRSSSYEQYF. In DNA form, the CDR3 reads TGTGCCAGCAGCTTGAGCTGGCGTTCGAGCTCCTACGAGCAGTACTTC.

V and J are TRBV5-6 and TRBJ2-1; TRBD2 matches at 13 bases. The V segment lost 1 base and the J segment 2 bases; nucleotides outside the gene matches: 9. Germline lookup yields CDR1 SGHDT and CDR2 YYEEEE. The length of the CDR3 is 19 residues. As DNA, the CDR3 is TGTGCCAGCAGCTTGACTAGCGGGAGGGCCAGGTACACCTACAATGAGCAGTTCTTC. Amino acids: CASSLTSGRARYTYNEQFF.

This clone showed up just a few times. The chain combines TRBV28 with TRBJ1-5, with a possible D match to TRBD1 (5 bases). The CDR3 is 15 residues long. Germline V gene lookup returns CDR1 MDHEN and CDR2 SYDVKM. V dropped 6 bases and J dropped 3 bases, with 15 bases sitting between them. The CDR3 DNA sequence: TGTGCCAGCAGGCCTCCTACAGGATCCAATCAGCCCCAGCATTTT. It translates to CASRPPTGSNQPQHF.

This clone was found a few times. V and J are TRBV7-9 and TRBJ1-2; the match to TRBD1 covers 7 bases. Germline V gene sequence: CDR1 SEHNR, CDR2 FQNEAQ (reference sequence). The CDR3 totals 14 residues. V trimming: 4 bases; J trimming: 4 bases; junction bases outside the gene matches: 6. The CDR3 is CASSSSQGLYGYTF. The CDR3 coding sequence is TGTGCCAGCAGCTCGTCACAGGGGCTCTATGGCTACACCTTC.

This clone was detected only a few times. The V and J genes are TRBV10-1 and TRBJ2-1; D ambiguous. This CDR3 region has 13 residues. CDR1 and CDR2 (germline): WNHNN, SYGVQD (reference sequence). Trimming took 2 bases from V and 10 from J, leaving 12 bases between them. The CDR3 DNA reads as TGCGCCAGCAGTGAGGTCCTTGGGCGAGAGCAGTTCTTC. Protein: CASSEVLGREQFF.

The genes are TRBV6-5 and TRBJ2-5, with 7 nucleotides matching TRBD1. Germline V CDR1 and CDR2: MNHEY, SVGAGI. The trim removed 0 bases at V and 1 base at J, leaving 2 bases unmatched. The CDR3 consists of 15 residues. CDR3 DNA sequence: TGTGCCAGCAGTTACTCAACAGGGGTCCAAGAGACCCAGTACTTC. It specifies CASSYSTGVQETQYF.

The chain couples TRBV10-1 to TRBJ1-5, with a possible D match to TRBD1 (6 bases). The CDR3 has 13 amino acids. The germline V and J ends were trimmed by 4 bases and 6 bases, with 10 bases remaining between them. Per germline, CDR1 WNHNN and CDR2 SYGVQD (reference sequence). The CDR3 reads CASSAFRGQPQHF. The CDR3 coding sequence is TGCGCCAGCAGTGCGTTCAGGGGTCAGCCCCAGCATTTT.

This clone was counted a few times. The gene calls are TRBV6-1 and TRBJ2-7; TRBD2 agrees at 9 bases. Germline trimming cut 6 bases from V and 1 base from J; bases unmatched to any gene: 1. The CDR3 has 13 residues. The V gene's germline CDR1 is MNHNS and CDR2 SASEGT. The CDR3 region has the DNA TGTGCCAGCAGAGGACTAGCGTCCTACGAGCAGTACTTC. Translating gives CASRGLASYEQYF.